This T cell receptor (beta chain) was sequenced in a study of T cell responses to AZD1222 COVID-19 vaccine. In the study overall: Second-dose recipients at about 4 or about 12 weeks were treated as one pooled group.

Assay: immunoSEQ multiplex PCR; the TCRdb copy retains only in-frame clones and omits some. The table records approximately 190,000 clones, approximately 92% of them present only once. About this clone itself: Its specificity is not known.

Whole-study results and caveats: Targeting of unmutated variant regions was reportedly seen in nearly half of spike-specific TCRs. The donor cohort was predominantly white British with a female majority, and clonal diversity may have been underestimated. Spike-specific TCR breadth and depth were elevated following two AZD1222 doses.

The CDR3 runs to 12 residues. V was clipped by 0 bases and J by 8 bases, with 10 bases between them. Germline V gives CDR1 GTSNPN, CDR2 SVGIG (reference sequence). This TCR was sampled from an adult in good health. The source material was peripheral blood, sampled on day 0 of AZD1222 vaccination. The chain couples TRBV30 to TRBJ2-5, with D hard to call. In DNA, the CDR3 is TGTGCCTGGAGTGTACTCGCCAAAACCCAGTACTTC. This translates into CAWSVLAKTQYF.